The present T cell receptor beta chain was sequenced within a study of shared clonotypes between healthy human individuals. From germline, CDR1 is MNHEY and CDR2 SVGAGI. The length of the CDR3 is 14 residues. Trimming removed 5 bases from V and 1 base from J, with 11 bases in between. Assay: immunoSEQ multiplex PCR; the TCRdb copy retains only in-frame clones and omits some. The sample gives 650,000 to 800,000 clones, over 55% of which show up once; more than 1.5% is in the top ten. Sample: memory CD4+ T cells sorted from blood. Subset given: CD45RA-negative fraction. V is TRBV6-5 and J is TRBJ1-1; the D is unclear. The TCR was taken from a woman aged 25 to 39 in good health. CDR3 protein: CASSLGRGNTEAFF. The CDR3 nucleotides read TGTGCCAGCAGTCTGGGCCGGGGGAACACTGAAGCTTTCTTT.